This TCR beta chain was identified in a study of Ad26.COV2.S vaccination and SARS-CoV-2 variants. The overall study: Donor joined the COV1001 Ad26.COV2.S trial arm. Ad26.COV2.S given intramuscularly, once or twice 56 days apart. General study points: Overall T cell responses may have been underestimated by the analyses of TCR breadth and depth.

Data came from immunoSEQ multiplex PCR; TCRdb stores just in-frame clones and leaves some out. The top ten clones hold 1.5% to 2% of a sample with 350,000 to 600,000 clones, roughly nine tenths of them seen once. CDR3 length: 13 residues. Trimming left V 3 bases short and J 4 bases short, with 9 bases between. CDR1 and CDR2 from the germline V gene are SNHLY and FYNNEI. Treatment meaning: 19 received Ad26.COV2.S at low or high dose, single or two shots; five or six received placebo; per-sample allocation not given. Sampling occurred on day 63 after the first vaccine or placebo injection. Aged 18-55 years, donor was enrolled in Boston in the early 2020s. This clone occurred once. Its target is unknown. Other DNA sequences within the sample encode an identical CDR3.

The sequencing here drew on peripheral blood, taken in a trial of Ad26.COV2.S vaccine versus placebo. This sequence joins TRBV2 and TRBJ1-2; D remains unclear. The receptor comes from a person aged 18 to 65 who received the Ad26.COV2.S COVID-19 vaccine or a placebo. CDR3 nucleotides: TGTGCCAGCAGTGAGGGCAGATTCTATGGCTACACCTTC. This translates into CASSEGRFYGYTF.